This TCR beta chain was profiled in a study of shared clonotypes between healthy human individuals. Study-wide points: Memory subsets generally showed lower estimated richness than naive subsets. A small donor pool kept down the genetic and exposure-history diversity that was represented.

CD4+ cells were split into CD45RA+ naive and CD45RA-negative memory subsets. Once extracted for a subset, genomic DNA was divided evenly among several immunoSEQ plates. The table came from immunoSEQ multiplex PCR; TCRdb's copy has only in-frame clones and leaves some out. Of 550,000 to 850,000 clones listed, roughly 70% are singletons. As regards this clone: The antigen remains unidentified.

The CDR3 length is 13 residues. V was trimmed by 5 bases and J by 6 bases, leaving 10 bases between them. The germline CDR1 and CDR2 sequences are SGHVS and FNYEAQ. Sequenced material: memory CD4+ T cells sorted from blood. Subset given: CD45RA-negative fraction. The V and J genes are TRBV7-6 and TRBJ2-2; D may be TRBD2 (5 bases). The TCR sequence derives from a woman aged 25 to 39 in good health. For the CDR3, the DNA is TGTGCCAGCAGCCCCCCGGGGTCCGGGGAGCTGTTTTTT. This gives the protein CASSPPGSGELFF. Together with reference TRBV7-6 and TRBJ2-2, the CDR3 gives the full variable domain: GAGVSQSPRYKVTKRGQDVALRCDPISGHVSLYWYRQALGQGPEFLTYFNYEAQQDKSGLPNDRFSAERPEGSISTLTIQRTEQRDSAMYRCASSPPGSGELFFGEGSRLTVL.